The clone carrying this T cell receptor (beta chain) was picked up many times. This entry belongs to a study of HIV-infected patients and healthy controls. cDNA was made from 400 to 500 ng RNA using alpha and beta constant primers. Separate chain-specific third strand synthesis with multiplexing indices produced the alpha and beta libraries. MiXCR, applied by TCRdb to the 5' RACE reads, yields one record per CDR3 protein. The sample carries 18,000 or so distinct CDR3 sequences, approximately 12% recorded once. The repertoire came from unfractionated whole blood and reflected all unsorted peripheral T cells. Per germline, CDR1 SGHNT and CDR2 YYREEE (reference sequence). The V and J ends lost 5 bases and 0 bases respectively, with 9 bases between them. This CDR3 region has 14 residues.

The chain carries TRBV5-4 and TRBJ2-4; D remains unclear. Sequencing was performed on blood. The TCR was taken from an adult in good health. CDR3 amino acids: CASRTDIAKNIQYF. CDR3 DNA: TGTGCCAGCAGGACGGATATAGCCAAAAACATTCAGTACTTC.